The clone carrying this T cell receptor (beta chain) was detected only a few times. Its antigen is as yet unknown. Germline V gene data show CDR1 as SNHLY and CDR2 as FYNNEI. There are 14 residues in the CDR3. J gave up 0 bases and V 8 bases, and 7 bases lay outside the gene matches. This record comes from a study of beta chain features in type 1 diabetes. Broader study findings: Shorter templates may be favored by PCR, equally so in patients and controls.

Every bit of the isolated RNA underwent reverse transcription, so sequencing read expressed TCRB transcripts. Profiled with immunoSEQ multiplex PCR; TCRdb holds only in-frame clones, not every one. This table holds roughly 310,000 clones, roughly 9.6% found once. The material sequenced was naive CD4+ T cells from blood. This clonotype originated in a woman aged 25 to 39 in good health. The chain has TRBV2 and TRBJ2-7; 7 positions match TRBD1. CDR3 region: CASRPGTASYEQYF. The CDR3 DNA reads as TGTGCCAGCCGCCCCGGGACAGCCTCCTACGAGCAGTACTTC. Together with reference TRBV2 and TRBJ2-7, the CDR3 gives the full variable domain: EPEVTQTPSHQVTQMGQEVILRCVPISNHLYFYWYRQILGQKVEFLVSFYNNEISEKSEIFDDQFSVERPDGSNFTLKIRSTKLEDSAMYFCASRPGTASYEQYFGPGTRLTVT.